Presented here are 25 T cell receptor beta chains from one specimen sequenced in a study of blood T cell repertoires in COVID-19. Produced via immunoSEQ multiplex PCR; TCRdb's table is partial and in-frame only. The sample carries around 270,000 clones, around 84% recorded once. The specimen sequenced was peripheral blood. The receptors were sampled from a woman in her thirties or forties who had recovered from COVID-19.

CDR3 region: CASSSDRTGNTIYF. The CDR3 DNA reads TGCGCCAGCAGCTCCGACAGAACTGGAAACACCATATATTTT. The J gene is TRBJ1-3, the V gene TRBV5-1; D is possibly TRBD1 (5 bases). V was clipped by 3 bases and J by 2 bases, with 9 bases between them. CDR3 length: 14 amino acids. The V gene's germline CDR1 is SGHRS and CDR2 YFSETQ. The full variable domain, its missing parts supplied by reference TRBV5-1 and TRBJ1-3, is KAGVTQTPRYLIKTRGQQVTLSCSPISGHRSVSWYQQTPGQGLQFLFEYFSETQRNKGNFPGRFSGRQFSNSRSEMNVSTLELGDSALYLCASSSDRTGNTIYFGEGSWLTVV.

CDR3 protein: CASSTRTGILNEQFF. The CDR3 DNA sequence: TGTGCCAGTAGTACAAGGACAGGGATACTCAATGAGCAGTTCTTC. The chain couples TRBV19 to TRBJ2-1; 8 bases align to TRBD1. Germline-derived CDR1 and CDR2 are LNHDA and SQIVND (reference sequence). The length of the CDR3 is 15 residues. J lost 6 bases, V lost 4 bases, and 8 bases had no gene match.

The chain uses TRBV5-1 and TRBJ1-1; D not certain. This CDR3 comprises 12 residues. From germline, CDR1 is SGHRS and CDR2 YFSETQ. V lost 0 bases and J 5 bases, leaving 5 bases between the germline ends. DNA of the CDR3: TGCGCCAGCAGCTTGGCCGCGACTGAAGCTTTCTTT. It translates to CASSLAATEAFF.

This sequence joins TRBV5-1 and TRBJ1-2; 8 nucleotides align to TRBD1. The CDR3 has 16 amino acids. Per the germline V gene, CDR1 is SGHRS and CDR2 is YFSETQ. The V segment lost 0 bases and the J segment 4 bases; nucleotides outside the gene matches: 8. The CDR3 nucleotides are TGCGCCAGCAGCTTGGCCGGTTCGACAGGGGCCTATGGCTACACCTTC. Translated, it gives CASSLAGSTGAYGYTF.

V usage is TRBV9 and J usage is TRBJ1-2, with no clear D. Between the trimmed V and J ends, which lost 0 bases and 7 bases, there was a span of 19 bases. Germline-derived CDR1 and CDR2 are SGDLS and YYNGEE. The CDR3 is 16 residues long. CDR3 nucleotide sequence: TGTGCCAGCAGCGTAGTAGCCGGGTCACCCGCGGGTGGCTACACCTTC. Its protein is CASSVVAGSPAGGYTF.

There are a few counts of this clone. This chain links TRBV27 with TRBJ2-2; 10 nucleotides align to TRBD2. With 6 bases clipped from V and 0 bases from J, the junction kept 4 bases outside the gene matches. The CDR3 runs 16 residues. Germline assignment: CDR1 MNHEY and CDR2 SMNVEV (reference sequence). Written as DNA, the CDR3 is TGTGCCAGCAGACCAAGCGGGGGGGCGAACACCGGGGAGCTGTTTTTT. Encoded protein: CASRPSGGANTGELFF.

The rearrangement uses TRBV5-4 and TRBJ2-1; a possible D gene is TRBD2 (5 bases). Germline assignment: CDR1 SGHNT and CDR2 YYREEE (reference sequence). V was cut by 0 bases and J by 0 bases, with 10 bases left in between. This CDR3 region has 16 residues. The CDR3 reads CASSLGTPSSYNEQFF. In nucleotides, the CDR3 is TGTGCCAGCAGCTTGGGGACTCCCAGCTCCTACAATGAGCAGTTCTTC. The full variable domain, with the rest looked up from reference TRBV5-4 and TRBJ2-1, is ETGVTQSPTHLIKTRGQQVTLRCSSQSGHNTVSWYQQALGQGPQFIFQYYREEENGRGNFPPRFSGLQFPNYSSELNVNALELDDSALYLCASSLGTPSSYNEQFFGPGTRLTVL.

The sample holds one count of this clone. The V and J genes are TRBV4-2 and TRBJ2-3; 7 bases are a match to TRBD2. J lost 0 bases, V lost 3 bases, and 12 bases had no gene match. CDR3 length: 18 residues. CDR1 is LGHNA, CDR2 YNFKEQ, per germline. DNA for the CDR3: TGTGCCAGCAGCCAGCATTTGGGGGGGGGTCCTAGCACAGATACGCAGTATTTT. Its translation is CASSQHLGGGPSTDTQYF.

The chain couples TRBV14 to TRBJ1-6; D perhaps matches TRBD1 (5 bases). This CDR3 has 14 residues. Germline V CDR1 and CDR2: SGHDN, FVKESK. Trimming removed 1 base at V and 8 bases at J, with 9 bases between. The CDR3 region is CASSQGGGDSPLHF. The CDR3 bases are TGTGCCAGCAGCCAAGGGGGGGGAGATTCACCCCTCCACTTT.

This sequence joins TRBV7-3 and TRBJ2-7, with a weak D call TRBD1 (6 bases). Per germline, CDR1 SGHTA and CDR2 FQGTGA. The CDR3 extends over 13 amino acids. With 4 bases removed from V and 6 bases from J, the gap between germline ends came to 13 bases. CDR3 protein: CASSSTQGIEQYF. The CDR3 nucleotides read TGTGCCAGCAGCTCCACTCAGGGGATCGAGCAGTACTTC.

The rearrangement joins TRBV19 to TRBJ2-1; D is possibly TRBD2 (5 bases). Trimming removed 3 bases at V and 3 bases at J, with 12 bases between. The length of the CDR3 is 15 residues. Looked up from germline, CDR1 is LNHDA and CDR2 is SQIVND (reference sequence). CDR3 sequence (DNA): TGTGCCAGTAGTATGAAAGCGGACTTCTACAATGAGCAGTTCTTC. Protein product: CASSMKADFYNEQFF. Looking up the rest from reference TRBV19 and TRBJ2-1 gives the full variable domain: DGGITQSPKYLFRKEGQNVTLSCEQNLNHDAMYWYRQDPGQGLRLIYYSQIVNDFQKGDIAEGYSVSREKKESFPLTVTSAQKNPTAFYLCASSMKADFYNEQFFGPGTRLTVL.

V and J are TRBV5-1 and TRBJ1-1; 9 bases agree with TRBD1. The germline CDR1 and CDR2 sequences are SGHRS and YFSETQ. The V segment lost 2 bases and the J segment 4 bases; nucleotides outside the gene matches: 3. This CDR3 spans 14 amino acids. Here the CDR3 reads CASSLMTGGTEAFF. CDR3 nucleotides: TGCGCCAGCAGCTTAATGACAGGGGGCACTGAAGCTTTCTTT.

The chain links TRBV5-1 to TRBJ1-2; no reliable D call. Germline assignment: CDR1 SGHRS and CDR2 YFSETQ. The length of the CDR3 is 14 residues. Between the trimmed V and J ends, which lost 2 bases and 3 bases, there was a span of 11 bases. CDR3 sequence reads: CASSFRDADYGYTF. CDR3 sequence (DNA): TGCGCCAGCAGCTTTCGGGATGCGGACTATGGCTACACCTTC.

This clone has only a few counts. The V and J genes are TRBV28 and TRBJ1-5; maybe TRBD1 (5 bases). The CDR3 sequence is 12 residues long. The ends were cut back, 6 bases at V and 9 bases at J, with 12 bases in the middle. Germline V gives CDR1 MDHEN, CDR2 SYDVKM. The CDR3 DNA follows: TGTGCCAGCAGATTCAGGGCCAGGCCCCAGCATTTT. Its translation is CASRFRARPQHF. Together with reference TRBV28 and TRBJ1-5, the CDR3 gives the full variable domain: DVKVTQSSRYLVKRTGEKVFLECVQDMDHENMFWYRQDPGLGLRLIYFSYDVKMKEKGDIPEGYSVSREKKERFSLILESASTNQTSMYLCASRFRARPQHFGDGTRLSIL.

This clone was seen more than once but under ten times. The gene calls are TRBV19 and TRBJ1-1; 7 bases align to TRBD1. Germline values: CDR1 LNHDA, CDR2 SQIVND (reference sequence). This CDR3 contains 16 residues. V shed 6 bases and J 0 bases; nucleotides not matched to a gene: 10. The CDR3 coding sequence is TGTGCCAGTAGGACCCGGGACAGAAAGATGAACACTGAAGCTTTCTTT. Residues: CASRTRDRKMNTEAFF.

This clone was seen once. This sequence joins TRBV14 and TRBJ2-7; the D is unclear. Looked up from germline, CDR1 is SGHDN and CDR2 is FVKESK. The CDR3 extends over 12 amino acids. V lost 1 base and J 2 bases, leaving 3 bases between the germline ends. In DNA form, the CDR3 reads TGTGCCAGCAGCCAAGTAACCTACGAGCAGTACTTC. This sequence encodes CASSQVTYEQYF.

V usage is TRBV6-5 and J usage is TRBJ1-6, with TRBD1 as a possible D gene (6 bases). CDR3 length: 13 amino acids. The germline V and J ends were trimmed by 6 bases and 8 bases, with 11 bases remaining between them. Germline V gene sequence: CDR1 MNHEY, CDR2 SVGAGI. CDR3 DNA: TGTGCCAGCAGGGACAGAAGCTATTCACCCCTCCACTTT. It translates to CASRDRSYSPLHF.

The chain's CDR3 is CASRPAGTGNYGYTF. CDR3 nucleotides: TGTGCCAGCAGGCCGGCCGGGACAGGGAACTATGGCTACACCTTC. V is TRBV28 and J is TRBJ1-2; 9 bases are a match to TRBD1. The CDR3 covers 15 residues. Germline V gene sequence: CDR1 MDHEN, CDR2 SYDVKM. The V segment lost 6 bases and the J segment 2 bases; nucleotides outside the gene matches: 7.

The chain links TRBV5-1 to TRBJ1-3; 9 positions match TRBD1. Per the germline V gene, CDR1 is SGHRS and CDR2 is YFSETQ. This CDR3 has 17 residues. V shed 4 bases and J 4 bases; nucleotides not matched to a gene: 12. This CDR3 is CASSRAPGQGRGNTIYF. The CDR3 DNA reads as TGCGCCAGCAGCCGCGCCCCCGGACAGGGGAGAGGAAACACCATATATTTT.

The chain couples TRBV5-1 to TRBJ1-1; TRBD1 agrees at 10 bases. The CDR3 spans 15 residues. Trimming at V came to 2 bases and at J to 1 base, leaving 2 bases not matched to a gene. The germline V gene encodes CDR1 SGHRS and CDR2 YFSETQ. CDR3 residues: CASSLRTGGNTEAFF. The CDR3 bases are TGCGCCAGCAGCTTAAGGACAGGGGGGAACACTGAAGCTTTCTTT.

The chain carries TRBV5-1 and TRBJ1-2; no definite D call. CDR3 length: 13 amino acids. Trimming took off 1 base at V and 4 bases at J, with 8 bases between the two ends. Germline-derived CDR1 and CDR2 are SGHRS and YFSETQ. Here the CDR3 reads CASSLMGLYGYTF. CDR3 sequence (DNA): TGCGCCAGCAGCTTGATGGGCCTCTATGGCTACACCTTC.

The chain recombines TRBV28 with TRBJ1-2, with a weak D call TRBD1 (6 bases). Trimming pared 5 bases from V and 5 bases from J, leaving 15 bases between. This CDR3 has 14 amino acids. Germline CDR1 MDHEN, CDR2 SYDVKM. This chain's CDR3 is CASSTTKGEYGYTF. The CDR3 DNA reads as TGTGCCAGCAGTACAACCAAGGGGGAGTATGGCTACACCTTC.

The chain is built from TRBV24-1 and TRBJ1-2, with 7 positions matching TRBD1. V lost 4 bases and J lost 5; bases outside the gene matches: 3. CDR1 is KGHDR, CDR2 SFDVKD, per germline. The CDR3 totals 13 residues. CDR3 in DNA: TGTGCCACCAGTGAGGGGACAGATTATGGCTACACCTTC. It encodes CATSEGTDYGYTF.

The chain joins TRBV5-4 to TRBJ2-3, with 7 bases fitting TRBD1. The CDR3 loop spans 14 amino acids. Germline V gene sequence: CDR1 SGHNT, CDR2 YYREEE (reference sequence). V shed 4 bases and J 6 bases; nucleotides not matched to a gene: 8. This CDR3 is CASSTRQGIDTQYF. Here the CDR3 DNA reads TGTGCCAGCAGCACACGACAGGGTATCGATACGCAGTATTTT.

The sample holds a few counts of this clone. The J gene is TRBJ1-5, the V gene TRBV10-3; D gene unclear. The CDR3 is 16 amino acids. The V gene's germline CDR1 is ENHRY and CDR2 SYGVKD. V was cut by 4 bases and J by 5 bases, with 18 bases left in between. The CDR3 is CAISGGNKAQDQPQHF. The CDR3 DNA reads TGTGCCATCAGTGGAGGCAACAAGGCCCAAGATCAGCCCCAGCATTTT.